Below, one TCR beta chain is given with its context. Its target is unknown. The data belong to a study of blood T cells in healthy people across ages. Overall study results and limits: A roughly linear fall in TCR beta diversity per million T cells was seen with increasing age.

Sample-barcoded 5' priming and a J-beta primer mix drove a second PCR of 7 to 11 cycles. MiXCR, run by TCRdb on the 5' RACE reads, gives a single entry per CDR3 protein. The data show 1,500,000 or so distinct CDR3 sequences, around 40% seen once. Germline V gives CDR1 SGHRS, CDR2 YFSETQ. The CDR3 loop spans 17 amino acids. The J segment lost 1 base and the V segment lost 4 bases, leaving 10 bases of the junction unmatched. The clonotype comes from a woman under 30 in good health. This rearrangement joins TRBV5-1 to TRBJ2-5; TRBD1 aligns across 10 bases. Sequencing used blood. The DNA of the CDR3 is TGCGCCAGCAGCATCCGGACAGGGGGTATAGGCCAAGAGACCCAGTACTTC. It is translated as CASSIRTGGIGQETQYF.